This T cell receptor beta chain was observed in a study of cytomegalovirus exposure and HLA in healthy donors (dated by TCRdb to about 2017). Background on the whole study: An earlier analysis of 587 of the donors reported 250 to 300 Gb of sequence data and more than 90 million unique TCR beta sequences from 190 million or so T cells. Roughly 290 gigabases of sequencing data and around 80 million unique TCR sequences made up an early release that covered several hundred HLA-typed donors. The genetic ancestry cluster associated with self-reported Caucasian donors included about 84% of the 300 to 450 genotyped donors. The aim of the study was to test whether cataloging public T cell receptors could identify signatures of past pathogen exposure. The T cell repertoires of several hundred subjects were profiled by immunosequencing and related to cytomegalovirus serostatus. Besides the first cohort of around 670 subjects, a separate validation cohort made up of 120 different subjects was used. To predict cytomegalovirus infection status, the study combined high-throughput TCR immunosequencing, statistical association of individual TCRs with disease status, and machine learning. A later analysis re-analyzed previously published TCR beta repertoires from roughly 630 donors and added high-resolution HLA genotyping to study TCR occurrence patterns. Rather than drawing on any new phenotypic data, the later analysis identified candidate immune exposures from TCR beta sequences and the way those sequences occurred across donors. To decide whether each TCR beta V gene segment behaved as functional or pseudogenic, an earlier analysis of some 600 of the donors relied on high-throughput TCR beta sequencing. Donor age, sex, ethnicity and CMV serostatus were compiled together with the repertoire data. In a later genetic analysis, genome-wide SNP genotypes for about three fifths of the roughly 670 donors were used, and that subset was treated as a discovery cohort. All discovery cohort repertoires had been generated on a single sequencing platform. HLA typing covered class I and class II loci at four-digit resolution. Typing coverage differed by locus: A, B, C, DRB1 and DQB1 were typed in roughly 629-630 donors, DQA1 in 500 to 550, DPA1 in some 610, and DPB1 in 472. About five DR-DQ haplotypes were handled as single units for association and clustering because linkage in the cohort was strong. Among some 410 genotyped donors of the cohort, an average of around 250,000 unique TCR beta nucleotide sequences was sequenced per donor, of which 15% to 20% were non-productive.

CDR1 and CDR2, per the germline V gene (reference sequence), are LNHNV and YYDKDF. Counted from cysteine to phenylalanine, this CDR3 has 15 amino acids. The entry retains the CDR3 DNA only, 45 bases that are in frame from base 1. V is pruned by 6 bases and J by 9 bases, leaving 11 bases of the junction without a gene match. To note about this clone: No antigen is known for it. Base qualities are not recorded, but no much larger clone differs from it by a single base.

Preparation of the library involved the immunoSEQ multiplex PCR assay. For the multiplex PCR, a mixture combining 60 forward primers for TCR Vbeta segments and 13 reverse primers for TCR Jbeta segments was used. The CDR3 region of rearranged TCR beta genes was amplified from genomic DNA by a multiplex PCR assay. The Illumina HiSeq System was used to sequence the amplified TCR beta libraries as 87-base-pair reads. In the paper's pipeline: In a later analysis, around 80 million unique TCR beta chains were counted across the 500 to 700 repertoires, and approximately 11 million of these chains were shared by at least two donors. Raw reads were error-corrected and collapsed into unique sequences with a nearest-neighbor algorithm that merged closely related sequences to remove PCR and sequencing errors. V, D and J gene segments were assigned by aligning CDR3 sequences to IMGT reference sequences. For a sequence to be retained, a match of at least six nucleotides was required to both a V gene segment and a J gene segment. A rearrangement counted as productive if the CDR3 had no stop codons and remained in frame with V and J, and every other rearrangement counted as non-productive. CDR3 was defined by IMGT convention, running from the second conserved V-encoded cysteine to the conserved J-encoded phenylalanine. The earlier analysis of around 640 of the donors excluded sequences that lacked an unambiguous match to a single V gene segment. In an earlier analysis of around 590 of the donors, a V segment was called functional when productive rearrangements were above 56.7%, and segregating when the standard deviation between donors exceeded 5%. A statistical classification framework was built for diagnosing cytomegalovirus status from the catalog of TCR beta chain sequences. In a later analysis, TCR nucleotide sequences were compared against IMGT/GENE-DB human TR gene sequences so that V and J genes could be assigned. The TCRdist pipeline was used in a later analysis to assign CDR3 sequences and most-parsimonious VDJ recombination scenarios. In a later analysis, each TCR beta chain was defined by its CDR3 amino acid sequence together with its V-gene family, and reads lacking a unique V-gene family were excluded. As a way to deal with suspected cross-contamination and a sequencing artifact, a later analysis dropped 450 to 600 nucleotide sequences that were highly shared and had low generation probability. In a later analysis, a clonal expansion index was calculated for each public chain from normalized within-repertoire ranks of inferred template counts. Generation probabilities in a later analysis came from a VDJ recombination model fitted to out-of-frame rearrangements, and those results were checked against IGoR. Hypergeometric tests were used in a later analysis to score TCR-TCR, TCR-HLA and TCR-CMV co-occurrence, with a repertoire-size bias correction applied to the TCR pairs. A later analysis estimated false discovery rates by permuting HLA or CMV assignments 20 times. In a later analysis, co-occurring TCRs were grouped with DBSCAN, and TCRdist sequence similarity was added when clustering was performed within HLA-allele-positive subsets. Co-occurrence clustering excluded repertoires with fewer than 30,000 or more than 120,000 public chains, plus five with anomalous nucleotide sharing. In its TCRdb copy, this immuneACCESS table keeps in-frame sequences only and misses some clones. Where compared with another copy, unresolved V genes explain less than half of these, and the others have no known cause. D and trimming come from the DNA, and the V and J calls and clone size come from that table. For this sample there are just over 95,000 clones; around 79% appear just once. The leading ten clones occupy around 5.3% of the sample.

Beyond this particular receptor, the publication reports: A few of the identified cytomegalovirus-associated TCR beta chains were confirmed in vitro to be specific for cytomegalovirus antigens. Because counts were too low, seventeen rarely observed V segments, including chromosome 9 orphons, were left out of the earlier analysis of a few hundred of the donors. Most TCR sequences were seen in very few donors, while some public TCRs were found in many individuals. Linkage disequilibrium might explain the correlated functional status among segregating V segments, but an unknown experimental factor could not be excluded. The authors suggested that the approach could potentially be extended to other disease states and immunological phenotypes. A later analysis reported that several top co-occurrence clusters appeared linked to parvovirus B19, influenza, CMV and Epstein-Barr virus. Compared with the 666-donor mean, donors in an Asian-associated ancestry cluster had fewer N-insertions in productive TCRs, according to a later genetic analysis. Specific HLA alleles were associated with around 18,000 TCR beta sequences at a false discovery rate of 0.05 in a later analysis. CMV serostatus was the only immune exposure information available for the cohort. In a later analysis, HLA-associated TCR beta chains were found to be more clonally expanded and to have lower generation probabilities than equally common non-associated chains. The classifier was reported to diagnose cytomegalovirus status with high specificity and sensitivity in both the original cohort and the validation cohort. Because the 87-base-pair reads could not distinguish some IMGT-functional V segments, including TRBV6-2 and TRBV6-3, those segments were excluded. Broadly in line with IMGT annotations, most TCR beta V segments showed up in productive rearrangements about 87% or about 30% of the time in an earlier analysis of 450 to 600 of the donors. A cluster of highly shared sequence variants was judged likely to be a technical artifact of the sequencing pipeline. This cohort had only TCR beta chains sequenced, and the lack of alpha or paired-chain data limited which features could be detected. Roughly uniform sequencing depth across donors was assumed in presence/absence analyses, although this assumption may not hold. According to a later analysis, most CMV-associated TCR beta chains appeared to be HLA-restricted, and the HLA associations seemed to be driven largely by CMV exposure. A later analysis found that TCR association rates varied across HLA loci, with DRB1 alleles showing the most associated TCRs and HLA-C alleles the fewest. Because HLA typing was missing for some donors at each locus, association tests included only the typed subset. An association between a missense DCLRE1C variant and V-gene and J-gene trimming of TCR beta chains was found in a later genetic analysis and replicated in an independent cohort. When HLA alleles, especially DR and DQ, strongly co-occurred, attributing TCR associations to individual alleles was difficult. A further reported finding was that TCR beta sequences accurately predicted the HLA-A and HLA-B alleles for most subjects in the first cohort. The study listed 164 TCR beta chains as associated with cytomegalovirus.

The cohort was made up of around 720 healthy bone marrow donors. At the time of sampling, all cohort members were nominally healthy, though unrecorded immune exposures were likely present. The donor was CMV seronegative and belonged to the group of 352 seronegative cohort members. Each donor provided a peripheral blood sample, and peripheral blood mononuclear cells were used for TCR beta sequencing. Genomic DNA extraction from the blood cell samples was performed with the Qiagen DNeasy Blood Extraction Kit. The receptor chain draws on TRBV15 and TRBJ2-1, with 10 bases matching TRBD2. This clonotype was sampled from a woman aged 40 to 50 in good health and CMV-seronegative. The sample comprised PBMCs. Here is the DNA: TGTGCCACCAGTCACAGCGGGGGGGCTCTGGTTGAGCAGTTCTTC. Translated, this is CATSHSGGALVEQFF. When the CDR3 is completed using the reference TRBV15 and TRBJ2-1 genes on either side, the full variable domain is DAMVIQNPRYQVTQFGKPVTLSCSQTLNHNVMYWYQQKSSQAPKLLFHYYDKDFNNEADTPDNFQSRRPNTSFCFLDIRSPGLGDTAMYLCATSHSGGALVEQFFGPGTRLTVL.